These T cell receptor beta chains were read from a single sample in a study of regulatory T cells in long-lasting Graves disease. One entry per CDR3 protein results from TCRdb running MiXCR on the multiplex PCR reads. The table lists about 530,000 distinct CDR3 sequences, 15% to 20% of them singletons. This same sample was also taken into another study, of T cells in Graves' hyperthyroidism and ophthalmopathy.

The sample was peripheral blood mononuclear cells (PBMCs), taken at new diagnosis, from a patient treated with antithyroid drugs. All receptors come from a woman aged 35-65 years with Graves disease. Each CDR3 is given with its conserved first and last residue. D genes are given only for firm matches. Size is stated for part of the rows, as once, few or many counts, or as a class when the clone is expanded.

d_call	clone_size	v_call	j_call	cdr3_nt	cdr3_aa
NA	many	TRBV6-2/TRBV6-3	TRBJ1-1	TGTGCCAGCATCTTCGACGGTGAGAACACTGAAGCTTTCTTT	CASIFDGENTEAFF
NA	many	TRBV2	TRBJ2-5	TGTGCCAGCATCCGCCAAGAGACCCAGTACTTC	CASIRQETQYF
NA	many	TRBV6-1	TRBJ1-6	TGTGCCAGCAGTGGGAGGGATCTGAGCTCCTATAATTCACCCCTCCACTTT	CASSGRDLSSYNSPLHF
TRBD1	many	TRBV12-3/TRBV12-4	TRBJ1-5	TGTGCCAGCAGTTTTACAGGGGGCGCGGATCAGCCCCAGCATTTT	CASSFTGGADQPQHF
TRBD1	many	TRBV6-1	TRBJ2-7	TGTGCCAGCGCCCCGGGACAGGGATACGAGCAGTACTTC	CASAPGQGYEQYF
NA	many	TRBV12-3/TRBV12-4	TRBJ1-5	TGTGCCAGCAGCTTGGGGGTTAGCAATCAGCCCCAGCATTTT	CASSLGVSNQPQHF
NA	many	TRBV7-2	TRBJ2-1	TGTGCCAGCACCTTATGGGTTTCTGAGCAGTTCTTC	CASTLWVSEQFF
NA	few	TRBV28	TRBJ2-3	TGTGCCAGCAGTTTCGAGAGGGGGGGTAGCACAGATACGCAGTATTTT	CASSFERGGSTDTQYF
NA	many	TRBV4-1	TRBJ1-4	TGCGCCAGCAGCCAAGGAGGGCTTTCTGAAAAACTGTTTTTT	CASSQGGLSEKLFF
NA	many	TRBV20-1	TRBJ2-5	TGCAGTGCTAGAGGGGCGGGCGAGACCCAGTACTTC	CSARGAGETQYF
TRBD2	NA	TRBV9	TRBJ2-5	TGTGCCAGTTGCCCGACTAGCGGGGGGCAGGGTTTACAAGAGACCCAGTACTTC	CASCPTSGGQGLQETQYF
NA	NA	TRBV18	TRBJ2-3	TGTGCCAGCTCACCACAGGGACCAGATACGCAGTATTTT	CASSPQGPDTQYF
NA	many	TRBV11-2	TRBJ1-2	TGTGCCAGCAGCACCCCCGCAGGGCCCCCCTATGGCTACACCTTC	CASSTPAGPPYGYTF